The rows below give T cell receptor beta chains drawn from one sample of a study of cytomegalovirus exposure and HLA in healthy donors. Libraries were prepared by immunoSEQ multiplex PCR; TCRdb keeps only in-frame clonotypes and omits some of them. The sample holds roughly 120,000 clones; approximately 81% are singletons and the top ten take 3.5% to 4.5%. Sequencing was performed on PBMCs. The receptor set was obtained from a man between 25 and 39 years old in good health and CMV-seropositive. Both conserved end residues are part of each CDR3. A D gene is named only where the DNA matches it firmly. Clone size is shown for a subset of rows, as once, few, many or a class of expanded clone.

v_call	j_call	cdr3_length	clone_size	d_call	cdr3_nt	cdr3_aa
TRBV7-8	TRBJ2-5	14	NA	NA	TGTGCCAGCAGCCCGAGCAGTGGGAGGGAGACCCAGTACTTC	CASSPSSGRETQYF
TRBV7-9	TRBJ1-1	13	NA	TRBD1	TGTGCCAGCAGTGGACAGGGGAACACTGAAGCTTTCTTT	CASSGQGNTEAFF
TRBV5-1	TRBJ2-7	14	NA	TRBD2	TGCGCCAGCAGCCAAACTAGCGAGATCTACGAGCAGTACTTC	CASSQTSEIYEQYF
TRBV6-4	TRBJ1-2	14	NA	TRBD1	TGTGCCAGCAGTGCCGGACAGGGCCAGGAGGGCTACACCTTC	CASSAGQGQEGYTF
TRBV27	TRBJ2-3	17	NA	TRBD2	TGTGCCAGCAGCCGAAGGGCGGCTAGCGGGTTGGAAGATACGCAGTATTTT	CASSRRAASGLEDTQYF
TRBV9	TRBJ1-2	13	few	NA	TGTGCCAGCAGCGTAGTAGAGGGGGTTGGCTACACCTTC	CASSVVEGVGYTF
TRBV7-9	TRBJ1-1	13	NA	NA	TGTGCCAGCAGCTTGGAGGCCCCGACTGAAGCTTTCTTT	CASSLEAPTEAFF
TRBV6-5	TRBJ2-7	15	NA	TRBD1	TGTGCCAGCAGTTCAGGGACAGGGGGACCCTACGAGCAGTACTTC	CASSSGTGGPYEQYF
TRBV5-4	TRBJ2-7	15	NA	NA	TGTGCCAGCAGCTTACAGGGTCCTCTCGGCTACGAGCAGTACTTC	CASSLQGPLGYEQYF
TRBV7-9	TRBJ1-5	15	few	TRBD1	TGTGCCAGCAGCTTAAGTGGACAGGGCAATCAGCCCCAGCATTTT	CASSLSGQGNQPQHF
TRBV29-1	TRBJ1-2	10	NA	NA	TGCAGCGTTGATAGCCCTGGCTACACCTTC	CSVDSPGYTF
TRBV5-1	TRBJ2-2	16	NA	TRBD2	TGCGCCAGCAGCGTTCAGCGGGGGGGTAACACCGGGGAGCTGTTTTTT	CASSVQRGGNTGELFF
TRBV4-2	TRBJ2-1	12	NA	NA	TGTGCCAGCAGCCAAGGCCCAGCGGCGCAGTTCTTC	CASSQGPAAQFF
TRBV7-9	TRBJ1-5	15	NA	NA	TGTGCCAGCAGCTTAGGTTCGAGTCTCAATCAGCCCCAGCATTTT	CASSLGSSLNQPQHF
TRBV19	TRBJ2-1	16	NA	TRBD1	TGTGCCAGTAGTACTGGGACAGGGAGCTCCTACAATGAGCAGTTCTTC	CASSTGTGSSYNEQFF
TRBV6-5	TRBJ1-5	15	few	TRBD1	TGTGCCAGCAGCCGAACAACAGGGGGCAATCAGCCCCAGCATTTT	CASSRTTGGNQPQHF
TRBV7-9	TRBJ2-3	15	NA	NA	TGTGCCAGCAGCAAACCCCGTCGGGGCACAGATACGCAGTATTTT	CASSKPRRGTDTQYF
TRBV9	TRBJ2-7	14	few	TRBD2	TGTGCCAGCAGCCCCGGGGGGGGTGGATACGAGCAGTACTTC	CASSPGGGGYEQYF
TRBV19	TRBJ2-7	11	NA	NA	TGTGCCAGTAGTCCGGGAGCCTATATAAACTTC	CASSPGAYINF
TRBV2	TRBJ1-1	13	NA	NA	TGTGCCAGCAGTGCGATACAGGCTACTGAAGCTTTCTTT	CASSAIQATEAFF
TRBV7-8	TRBJ2-2	15	NA	TRBD1	TGTGCCAGCCCGCCCGGGACAGGGAGAACCGGGGAGCTGTTTTTT	CASPPGTGRTGELFF
TRBV5-4	TRBJ2-5	15	few	NA	TGTGCCAGCAGCTCAGGCCAAACGGGGGGCGAGACCCAGTACTTC	CASSSGQTGGETQYF
TRBV29-1	TRBJ2-7	11	NA	NA	TGCAGCGTTGATGCGGGTTTGGGGCAGTACTTC	CSVDAGLGQYF
TRBV9	TRBJ2-5	15	NA	NA	TGTGCCAGCAGCGTAAACCCGGGGGACCAAGAGACCCAGTACTTC	CASSVNPGDQETQYF
TRBV19	TRBJ1-2	14	NA	NA	TGTGCCACCCTACCCTCTTTAGCTAACTATGGCTACACCTTC	CATLPSLANYGYTF
TRBV4-1	TRBJ2-1	15	NA	NA	TGCGCCAGCAGCCAAGCGCTAGCTGCCTACAATGAGCAGTTCTTC	CASSQALAAYNEQFF
TRBV7-9	TRBJ2-5	15	NA	NA	TGTGCCAGCAGCTTCCTACAGGGCGGCGGGGAGACCCAGTACTTC	CASSFLQGGGETQYF
TRBV5-1	TRBJ1-5	14	once	TRBD1	TGCGCCAGCAGCTCGGGACAGGGTAGTCAGCCCCAGCATTTT	CASSSGQGSQPQHF
TRBV5-1	TRBJ2-7	15	once	TRBD1	TGCGCCAGCAAGAAACAGGGGGCGCTTTCCTACGAGCAGTACTTC	CASKKQGALSYEQYF
TRBV7-9	TRBJ1-5	12	NA	TRBD1	TGTTCCATCCGACAGGGAAATCAGCCCCAGCATTTT	CSIRQGNQPQHF
TRBV11-1	TRBJ1-6	15	NA	NA	TGTGCCAGCAGCAATCGGGGAGCCTATAATTCACCCCTCCACTTT	CASSNRGAYNSPLHF
TRBV19	TRBJ2-3	14	NA	NA	TGTGCCAGTAGTATAATAGGGGACACAGATACGCAGTATTTT	CASSIIGDTDTQYF
TRBV28	TRBJ2-5	17	NA	TRBD1	TGTGCCAGCAGTTCCCTTCCCGGACAGGGGAACCAAGAGACCCAGTACTTC	CASSSLPGQGNQETQYF
TRBV7-9	TRBJ1-2	13	NA	NA	TGTGCCAGCGGCTTAAGACTTGACGGTGGCTACACCTTC	CASGLRLDGGYTF
TRBV7-9	TRBJ2-3	12	NA	NA	TGTTCCAGCAGCTCGAGAACAGATACGCAGTATTTT	CSSSSRTDTQYF
TRBV5-1	TRBJ1-4	13	NA	NA	TGCGCCAGCAGCTTAACGGGGTATGAAAAACTGTTTTTT	CASSLTGYEKLFF
TRBV5-6	TRBJ2-1	16	NA	TRBD1	TGTGCCAGCAGCTTGGCCGGGGACAGCTCCTACAATGAGCAGTTCTTC	CASSLAGDSSYNEQFF
TRBV19	TRBJ1-2	14	many	TRBD1	TGTGCCAGTAGTACCGCCGGGACAGCGTATGGCTACACCTTC	CASSTAGTAYGYTF
TRBV4-3	TRBJ1-4	16	NA	TRBD1	TGCGCCAGCAGCAAATTAACAGGGGGCAAGCATGAAAAACTGTTTTTT	CASSKLTGGKHEKLFF
TRBV30	TRBJ1-1	12	NA	NA	TGTGCCTGGAGTCCCCAGCCTAGTGTCGTTCTTTTT	CAWSPQPSVVLF